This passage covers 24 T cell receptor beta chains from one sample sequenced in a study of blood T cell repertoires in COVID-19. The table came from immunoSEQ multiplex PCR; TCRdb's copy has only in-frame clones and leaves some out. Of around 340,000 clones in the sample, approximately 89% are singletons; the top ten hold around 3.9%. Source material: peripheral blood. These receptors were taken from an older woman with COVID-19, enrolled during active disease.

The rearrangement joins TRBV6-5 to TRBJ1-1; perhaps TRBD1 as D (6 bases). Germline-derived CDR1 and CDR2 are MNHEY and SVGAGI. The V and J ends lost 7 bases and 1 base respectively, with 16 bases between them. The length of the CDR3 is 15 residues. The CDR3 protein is CASILQGGRNTEAFF. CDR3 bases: TGTGCCAGCATCCTACAGGGCGGGCGGAACACTGAAGCTTTCTTT.

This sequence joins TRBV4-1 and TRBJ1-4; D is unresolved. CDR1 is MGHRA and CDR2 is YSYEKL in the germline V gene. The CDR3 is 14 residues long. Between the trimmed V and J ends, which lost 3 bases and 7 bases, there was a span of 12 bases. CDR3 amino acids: CASSQEQRAEKLFF. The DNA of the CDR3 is TGCGCCAGCAGCCAGGAACAGAGGGCTGAAAAACTGTTTTTT.

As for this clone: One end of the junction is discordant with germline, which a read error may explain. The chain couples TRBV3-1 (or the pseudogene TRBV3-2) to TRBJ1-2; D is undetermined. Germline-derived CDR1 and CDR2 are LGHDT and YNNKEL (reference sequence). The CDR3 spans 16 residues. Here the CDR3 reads CASSRYGSTTKYGYTF. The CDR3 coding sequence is TGTGCCAGCAGTCGTTATGGGTCAACTACTAAATATGGCTACACCTTC.

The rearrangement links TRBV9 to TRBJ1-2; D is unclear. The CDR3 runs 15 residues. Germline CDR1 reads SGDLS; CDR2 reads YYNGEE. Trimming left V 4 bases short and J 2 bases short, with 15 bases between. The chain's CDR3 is CASSPQPEANYGYTF. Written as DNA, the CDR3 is TGTGCCAGCAGCCCCCAACCAGAGGCAAACTATGGCTACACCTTC. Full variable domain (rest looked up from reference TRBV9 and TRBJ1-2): DSGVTQTPKHLITATGQRVTLRCSPRSGDLSVYWYQQSLDQGLQFLIQYYNGEERAKGNILERFSAQQFPDLHSELNLSSLELGDSALYFCASSPQPEANYGYTFGSGTRLTVV.

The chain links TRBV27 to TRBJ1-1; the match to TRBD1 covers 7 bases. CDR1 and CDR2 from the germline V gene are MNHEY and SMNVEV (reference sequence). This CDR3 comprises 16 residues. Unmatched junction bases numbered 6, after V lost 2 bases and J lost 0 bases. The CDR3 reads CASSLTGTAMNTEAFF. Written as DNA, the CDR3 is TGTGCCAGCAGTTTAACAGGGACAGCGATGAACACTGAAGCTTTCTTT.

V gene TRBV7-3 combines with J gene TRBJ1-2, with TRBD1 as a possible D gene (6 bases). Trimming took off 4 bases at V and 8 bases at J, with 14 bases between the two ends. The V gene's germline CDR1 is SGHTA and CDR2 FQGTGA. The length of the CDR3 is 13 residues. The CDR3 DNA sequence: TGTGCCAGCAGCTCCCGGGGGGGCTTGGGCTACACCTTC. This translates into CASSSRGGLGYTF. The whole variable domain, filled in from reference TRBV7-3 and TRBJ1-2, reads GAGVSQTPSNKVTEKGKYVELRCDPISGHTALYWYRQSLGQGPEFLIYFQGTGAADDSGLPNDRFFAVRPEGSVSTLKIQRTERGDSAVYLCASSSRGGLGYTFGSGTRLTVV.

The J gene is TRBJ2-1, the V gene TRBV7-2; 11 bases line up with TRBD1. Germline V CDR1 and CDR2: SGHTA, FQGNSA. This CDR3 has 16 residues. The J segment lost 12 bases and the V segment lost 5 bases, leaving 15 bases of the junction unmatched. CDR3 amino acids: CASSTRTGGLVGVQFF. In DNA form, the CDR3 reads TGTGCCAGCAGCACCCGGACAGGGGGCCTAGTGGGCGTGCAGTTCTTC.

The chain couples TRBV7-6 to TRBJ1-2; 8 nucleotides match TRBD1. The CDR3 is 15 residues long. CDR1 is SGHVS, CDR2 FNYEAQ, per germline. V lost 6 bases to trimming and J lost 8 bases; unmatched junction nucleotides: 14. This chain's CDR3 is CASSISWGTGEGYTF. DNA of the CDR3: TGTGCCAGCAGTATTAGTTGGGGGACAGGAGAGGGCTACACCTTC.

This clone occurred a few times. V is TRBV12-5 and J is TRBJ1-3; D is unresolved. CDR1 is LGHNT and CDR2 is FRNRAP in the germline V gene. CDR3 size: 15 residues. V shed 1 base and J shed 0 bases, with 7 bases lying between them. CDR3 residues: CASGLGQVSGNTIYF. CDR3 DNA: TGTGCTAGTGGTTTGGGGCAGGTCTCTGGAAACACCATATATTTT.

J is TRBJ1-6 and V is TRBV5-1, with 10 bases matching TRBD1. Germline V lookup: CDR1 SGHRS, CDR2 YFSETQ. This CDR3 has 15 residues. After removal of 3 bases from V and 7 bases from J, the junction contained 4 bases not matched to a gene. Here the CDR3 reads CASSSGTGVNSPLHF. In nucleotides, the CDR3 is TGCGCCAGCAGCTCCGGGACAGGGGTCAATTCACCCCTCCACTTT.

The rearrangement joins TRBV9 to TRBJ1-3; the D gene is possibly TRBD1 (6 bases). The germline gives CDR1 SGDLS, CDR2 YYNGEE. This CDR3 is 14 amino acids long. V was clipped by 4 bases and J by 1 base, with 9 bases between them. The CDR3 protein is CASSSTGSGNTIYF. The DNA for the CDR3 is TGTGCCAGCAGCTCAACAGGGTCTGGAAACACCATATATTTT.

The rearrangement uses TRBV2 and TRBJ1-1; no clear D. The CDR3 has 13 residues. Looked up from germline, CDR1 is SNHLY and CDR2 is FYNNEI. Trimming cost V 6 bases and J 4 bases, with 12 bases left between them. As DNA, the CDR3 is TGTGCCAGCAGGGGAGTCTGGAGCACTGAAGCTTTCTTT. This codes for CASRGVWSTEAFF.

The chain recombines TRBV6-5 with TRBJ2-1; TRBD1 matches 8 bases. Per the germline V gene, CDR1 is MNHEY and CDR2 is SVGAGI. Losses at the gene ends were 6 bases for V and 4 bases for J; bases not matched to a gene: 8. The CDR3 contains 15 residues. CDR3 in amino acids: CASSYTGGWYNEQFF. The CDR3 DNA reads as TGTGCCAGCAGCTATACAGGGGGTTGGTACAATGAGCAGTTCTTC.

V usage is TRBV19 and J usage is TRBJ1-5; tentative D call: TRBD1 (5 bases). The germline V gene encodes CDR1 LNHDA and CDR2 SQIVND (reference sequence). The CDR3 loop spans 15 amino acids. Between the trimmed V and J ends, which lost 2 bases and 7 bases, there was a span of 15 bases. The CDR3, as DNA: TGTGCCAGTAGTATAAGTTTGGGAGGGGTACAGCCCCAGCATTTT. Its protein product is CASSISLGGVQPQHF.

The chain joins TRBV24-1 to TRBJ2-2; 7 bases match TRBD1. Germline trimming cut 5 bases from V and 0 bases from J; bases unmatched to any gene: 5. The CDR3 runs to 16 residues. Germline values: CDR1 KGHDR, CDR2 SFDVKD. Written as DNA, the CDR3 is TGTGCCACCAGTGGGGGGACAGATTCGAACACCGGGGAGCTGTTTTTT. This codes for CATSGGTDSNTGELFF.

CDR3: CASSLPNTDTQYF. CDR3 in DNA: TGTGCCAGCAGCTTGCCAAACACAGATACGCAGTATTTT. The chain joins TRBV5-4 to TRBJ2-3; D not resolved. From germline, CDR1 is SGHNT and CDR2 YYREEE (reference sequence). This CDR3 is 13 amino acids long. V lost 1 base and J lost 2, with 5 bases in between.

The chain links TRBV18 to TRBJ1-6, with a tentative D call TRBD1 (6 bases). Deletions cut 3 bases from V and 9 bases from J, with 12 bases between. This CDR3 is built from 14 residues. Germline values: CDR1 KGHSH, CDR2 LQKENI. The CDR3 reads CASSPDSGFSPLHF. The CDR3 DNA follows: TGTGCCAGCTCACCGGACAGCGGTTTTTCACCCCTCCACTTT. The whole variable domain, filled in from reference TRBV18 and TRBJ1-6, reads NAGVMQNPRHLVRRRGQEARLRCSPMKGHSHVYWYRQLPEEGLKFMVYLQKENIIDESGMPKERFSAEFPKEGPSILRIQQVVRGDSAAYFCASSPDSGFSPLHFGNGTRLTVT.

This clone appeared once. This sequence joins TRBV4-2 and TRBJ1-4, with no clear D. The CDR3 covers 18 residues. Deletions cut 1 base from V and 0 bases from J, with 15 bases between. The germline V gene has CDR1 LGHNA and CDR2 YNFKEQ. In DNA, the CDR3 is TGTGCCAGCAGCCAAGTCAGAGGAGGAGAGGCAACTAATGAAAAACTGTTTTTT. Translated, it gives CASSQVRGGEATNEKLFF.

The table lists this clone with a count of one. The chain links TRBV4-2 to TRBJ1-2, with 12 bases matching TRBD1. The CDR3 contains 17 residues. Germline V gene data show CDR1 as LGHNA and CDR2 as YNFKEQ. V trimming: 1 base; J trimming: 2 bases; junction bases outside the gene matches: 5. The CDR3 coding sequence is TGTGCCAGCAGCCAAGTTTGGGGACAGGGGGCGAACTATGGCTACACCTTC. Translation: CASSQVWGQGANYGYTF.

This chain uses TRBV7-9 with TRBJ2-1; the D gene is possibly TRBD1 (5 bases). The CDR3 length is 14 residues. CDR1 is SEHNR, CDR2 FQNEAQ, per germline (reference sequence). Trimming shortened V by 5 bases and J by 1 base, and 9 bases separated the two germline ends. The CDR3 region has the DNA TGTGCCAGCAGCGCCCAGGGTTCCTACAATGAGCAGTTCTTC. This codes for CASSAQGSYNEQFF. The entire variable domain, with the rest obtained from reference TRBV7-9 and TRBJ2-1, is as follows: DTGVSQNPRHKITKRGQNVTFRCDPISEHNRLYWYRQTLGQGPEFLTYFQNEAQLEKSRLLSDRFSAERPKGSFSTLEIQRTEQGDSAMYLCASSAQGSYNEQFFGPGTRLTVL.

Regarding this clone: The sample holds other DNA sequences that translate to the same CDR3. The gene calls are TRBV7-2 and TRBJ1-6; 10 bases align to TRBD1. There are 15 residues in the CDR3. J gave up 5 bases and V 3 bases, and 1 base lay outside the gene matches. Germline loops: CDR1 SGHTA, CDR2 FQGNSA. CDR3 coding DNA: TGTGCCAGCAGCTTGACAGGGGGCAATAATTCACCCCTCCACTTT. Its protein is CASSLTGGNNSPLHF.

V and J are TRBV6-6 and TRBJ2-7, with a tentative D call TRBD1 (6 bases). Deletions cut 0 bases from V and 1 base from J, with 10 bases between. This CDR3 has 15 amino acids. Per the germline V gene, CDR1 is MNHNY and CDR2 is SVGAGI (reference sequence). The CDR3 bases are TGTGCCAGCAGTTACTCAGGCAGGGGATCCTACGAGCAGTACTTC. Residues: CASSYSGRGSYEQYF.

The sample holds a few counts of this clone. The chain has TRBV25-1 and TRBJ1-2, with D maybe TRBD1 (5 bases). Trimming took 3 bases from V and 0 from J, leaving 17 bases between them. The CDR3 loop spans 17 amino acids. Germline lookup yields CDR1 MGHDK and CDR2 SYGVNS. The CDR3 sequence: CASSEGLTLVANYGYTF. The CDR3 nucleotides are TGTGCCAGCAGTGAGGGACTCACTCTGGTAGCTAACTATGGCTACACCTTC.

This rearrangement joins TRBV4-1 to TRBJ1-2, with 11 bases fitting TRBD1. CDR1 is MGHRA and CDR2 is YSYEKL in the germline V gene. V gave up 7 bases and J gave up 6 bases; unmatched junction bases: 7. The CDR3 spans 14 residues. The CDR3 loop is CASNRGQGANGYTF. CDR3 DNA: TGCGCCAGCAACCGCGGACAGGGGGCAAATGGCTACACCTTC.